A single sample gave rise to the 14 T cell receptor beta chains below, sequenced in a study of blood T cell repertoires in COVID-19. Repertoires were generated with immunoSEQ multiplex PCR, while TCRdb's copy carries only in-frame clones and drops some. The repertoire holds over 150,000 clones, with about 79% as singletons. Sequencing was performed on peripheral blood. The source of these receptors is a woman in her sixties or seventies with acute or convalescent COVID-19.

V and J are TRBV9 and TRBJ1-1; TRBD1 matches 11 bases. J gave up 3 bases and V 4 bases, and 20 bases lay outside the gene matches. Germline-derived CDR1 and CDR2 are SGDLS and YYNGEE. This CDR3 region has 20 residues. The CDR3 DNA reads as TGTGCCAGCAGCCCCAGGCCCCTCTGGACAGGGGGCGTTGGTGACACTGAAGCTTTCTTT. It codes for CASSPRPLWTGGVGDTEAFF.

The chain combines TRBV6-5 with TRBJ1-5, with a weak D call TRBD1 (6 bases). The germline V and J ends were trimmed by 8 bases and 2 bases, with 10 bases remaining between them. CDR1 and CDR2 from the germline V gene are MNHEY and SVGAGI. The CDR3 loop spans 13 amino acids. As DNA, the CDR3 is TGTGCCAGCCGACGACAGGGCAATCAGCCCCAGCATTTT. The encoded protein is CASRRQGNQPQHF.

The rearrangement joins TRBV2 to TRBJ1-4, with 7 bases aligning to TRBD1. Germline lookup yields CDR1 SNHLY and CDR2 FYNNEI. Trimming cost V 3 bases and J 6 bases; bases outside gene matches: 4. This CDR3 has 14 residues. The CDR3, as DNA: TGTGCCAGCAGTGACCGGACAGGAGATGAAAAACTGTTTTTT. It codes for CASSDRTGDEKLFF. The variable domain in full, with the rest retrieved from reference TRBV2 and TRBJ1-4, is EPEVTQTPSHQVTQMGQEVILRCVPISNHLYFYWYRQILGQKVEFLVSFYNNEISEKSEIFDDQFSVERPDGSNFTLKIRSTKLEDSAMYFCASSDRTGDEKLFFGSGTQLSVL.

The V and J genes are TRBV28 and TRBJ1-2; possibly TRBD1 for D (6 bases). The V end was cut by 4 bases, the J end by 3 bases, with 15 bases between. CDR1 MDHEN and CDR2 SYDVKM come from the germline V gene. This CDR3 contains 15 residues. CDR3 sequence: CASSSPGEGDYGYTF. CDR3 nucleotides: TGTGCCAGCAGTTCGCCAGGGGAGGGTGACTATGGCTACACCTTC.

The chain joins TRBV7-3 to TRBJ2-3; TRBD2 matches at 8 bases. In germline, CDR1 is SGHTA, CDR2 FQGTGA. J lost 0 bases, V lost 5 bases, and 7 bases had no gene match. This CDR3 comprises 16 residues. As DNA, the CDR3 is TGTGCCAGCAGCCCGTTCGGGGGGGGGAGCACAGATACGCAGTATTTT. Translating gives CASSPFGGGSTDTQYF.

CDR3 nucleotides: TGTGCCAGCAGAACCGGGACAGGGTCGTTCGACACCTTC. Translated: CASRTGTGSFDTF. The J gene is TRBJ1-2, the V gene TRBV28; TRBD1 matches 9 bases. The CDR3 is 13 residues long. Germline V gene lookup returns CDR1 MDHEN and CDR2 SYDVKM. Unmatched junction bases numbered 11, after V lost 6 bases and J lost 12 bases.

The chain uses TRBV18 and TRBJ2-1; 9 nucleotides align to TRBD1. This CDR3 has 16 residues. J lost 4 bases, V lost 0 bases, and 4 bases had no gene match. The germline CDR1 and CDR2 sequences are KGHSH and LQKENI. CDR3 coding DNA: TGTGCCAGCTCACCACCATCTGGACAGGGGTACAATGAGCAGTTCTTC. It encodes CASSPPSGQGYNEQFF.

V gene TRBV18 combines with J gene TRBJ2-7; 8 positions agree with TRBD1. V trimming: 6 bases; J trimming: 5 bases; junction bases outside the gene matches: 3. The CDR3 is made up of 12 amino acids. In germline, CDR1 is KGHSH, CDR2 LQKENI. CDR3: CASSPTGDEQYV. CDR3 bases: TGTGCCAGCTCCCCGACAGGGGACGAGCAGTACGTC.

The chain links TRBV7-2 to TRBJ1-2; the D is unclear. V lost 1 base and J 0 bases, leaving 15 bases between the germline ends. Germline V gene lookup returns CDR1 SGHTA and CDR2 FQGNSA. The CDR3 contains 17 residues. CDR3 nucleotides: TGTGCCAGCAGCTTAGGGCAGACACACCTTTCTAACTATGGCTACACCTTC. Protein: CASSLGQTHLSNYGYTF. Full variable domain (missing parts from reference TRBV7-2 and TRBJ1-2): GAGVSQSPSNKVTEKGKDVELRCDPISGHTALYWYRQSLGQGLEFLIYFQGNSAPDKSGLPSDRFSAERTGGSVSTLTIQRTQQEDSAVYLCASSLGQTHLSNYGYTFGSGTRLTVV.

Only one count was recorded for this clone. The V and J genes are TRBV5-1 and TRBJ1-6, with 7 bases identical to TRBD1. The CDR3 totals 17 residues. Germline V gene data show CDR1 as SGHRS and CDR2 as YFSETQ. Trimming took 1 base from V and 7 from J; bases not matched to a gene: 11. The CDR3 DNA follows: TGCGCCAGCAGCTTGACCCGACAGGGAGTCAGCAATTCACCCCTCCACTTT. Its translation is CASSLTRQGVSNSPLHF.

This clone has only one observation. The rearrangement uses TRBV18 and TRBJ1-3, with D perhaps TRBD1 (5 bases). Per germline, CDR1 KGHSH and CDR2 LQKENI. This CDR3 spans 16 amino acids. Trimming stripped 4 bases from V and 0 bases from J, with 13 bases between. CDR3 sequence (DNA): TGTGCCAGCTCACTCCCGGGACTCCGCTCTGGAAACACCATATATTTT. This translates into CASSLPGLRSGNTIYF.

V usage is TRBV2 and J usage is TRBJ1-4; D might be TRBD1 (5 bases). This CDR3 is 14 amino acids long. Germline CDR1 SNHLY, CDR2 FYNNEI. V lost 6 bases and J lost 5, with 13 bases in between. The CDR3 reads CASRPGTQNEKLFF. The CDR3 DNA reads as TGTGCCAGCAGACCCGGGACTCAGAATGAAAAACTGTTTTTT.

The chain joins TRBV6-5 to TRBJ1-1; D perhaps matches TRBD1 (6 bases). Deletions cut 5 bases from V and 1 base from J, with 14 bases between. There are 15 residues in the CDR3. Germline CDR1 MNHEY, CDR2 SVGAGI. CDR3 sequence (DNA): TGTGCCAGCAGTAAATGGGACACCCCGAACACTGAAGCTTTCTTT. This gives the protein CASSKWDTPNTEAFF.

The rearrangement joins TRBV3-1 (or the pseudogene TRBV3-2) to TRBJ2-1, with a tentative D call TRBD2 (5 bases). CDR1 and CDR2 from the germline V gene are LGHDT and YNNKEL (reference sequence). Deletions cut 2 bases from V and 10 bases from J, with 27 bases between. There are 18 residues in the CDR3. CDR3 protein: CASSQRTHLGSRGPEQFF. CDR3 coding DNA: TGTGCCAGCAGCCAAAGGACCCACTTGGGTTCCCGCGGGCCCGAGCAGTTCTTC.